This T cell receptor beta chain was obtained from a study of shared clonotypes between healthy human individuals. General study findings and limits: Clonotype sharing among the donors was expected to vary with sequencing depth.

The CDR3 length is 13 residues. Trimming pared 6 bases from V and 7 bases from J, leaving 13 bases between. The germline gives CDR1 SNHLY, CDR2 FYNNEI. A note on this clone: Its specificity is unknown.

Some clones are missing from TCRdb's copy, which holds only in-frame ones; the method was immunoSEQ multiplex PCR. The sample includes approximately 710,000 clones, 90% of them seen just once. This chain uses TRBV2 with TRBJ2-1; possibly TRBD2 for D (5 bases). The sequence derives from a man younger than 30 in good health. Some clones in this sample may be carry-over from other donors' samples. The sample was memory CD8+ T cells from PBMCs. As to subset: CD45RO+ cells pooled with CCR7-negative TemRA cells. The CDR3 is CASRDEPGNEQFF. The CDR3 DNA reads as TGTGCCAGCAGGGACGAGCCGGGGAATGAGCAGTTCTTC.